The present T cell receptor (beta chain) was sequenced within a study of tumor and adjacent non-tumor tissue in lung cancer. Study-level points and caveats: Tumor tissue had significantly higher TCR diversity than normal lung. Patients with more diverse tumor TCRs had worse survival.

The library came from three nested PCR rounds adapted from ARM-PCR protocols. One entry per CDR3 protein results from TCRdb running MiXCR on the multiplex PCR reads. The sample consists of 90,000 to 100,000 distinct CDR3 sequences, 80% of them appearing once. No cell sorting was done before RNA was extracted from the tissue. More than 3 cm separated this lung sample from the edge of the tumor. The CDR3 runs 15 residues. Germline V CDR1 and CDR2: SGHRS, YFSETQ. About this clonotype: Its antigen is not known. Compared with germline, one end of the junction differs, possibly owing to a read error.

The genes are TRBV5-1 and TRBJ2-1, with D possibly being TRBD1 (6 bases). This receptor was identified in a man aged 60 to 69 with small cell lung cancer. The sample was distant non-tumor lung tissue. CDR3 loop: CASILGAQEANEQFF. The CDR3, as DNA: TGTGCCAGCATCTTGGGGGCCCAGGAAGCCAATGAGCAGTTCTTC.